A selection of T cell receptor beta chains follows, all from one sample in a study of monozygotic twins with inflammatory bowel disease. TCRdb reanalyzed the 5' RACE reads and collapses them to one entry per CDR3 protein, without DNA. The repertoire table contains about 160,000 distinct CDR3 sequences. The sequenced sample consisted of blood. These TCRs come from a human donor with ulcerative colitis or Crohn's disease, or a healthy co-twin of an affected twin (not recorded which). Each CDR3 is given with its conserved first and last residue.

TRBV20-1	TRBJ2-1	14	CSAHLAGRYNEQFF
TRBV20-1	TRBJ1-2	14	CSAKGQDGYYGYTF
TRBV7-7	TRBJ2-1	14	CASSLGEGSGVQFF
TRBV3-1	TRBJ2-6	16	CASSPDRSSGANVLTF
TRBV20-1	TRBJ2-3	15	CSAPSRSVSTDTQYF
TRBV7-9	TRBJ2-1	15	CASRLTSGRSNEQYF
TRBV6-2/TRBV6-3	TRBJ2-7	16	CASSPPQGQSSYEQYF
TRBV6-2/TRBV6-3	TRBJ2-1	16	CASSYSYRTASEEQFF
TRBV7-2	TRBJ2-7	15	CASSGTSGGPYEQYF
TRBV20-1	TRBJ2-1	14	CSALELAGGSEQFF
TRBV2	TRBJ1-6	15	CVSSEGILYNSPLHF
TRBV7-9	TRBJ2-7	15	CASRPLAGVTYEQYF
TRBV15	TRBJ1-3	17	CATSRAHGGTDRNTIYF
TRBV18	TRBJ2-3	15	CASSPLTGVTDTQYF
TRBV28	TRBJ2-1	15	CASRLAGGNHNEQFF
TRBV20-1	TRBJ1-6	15	CSATGWAGSESPLHF
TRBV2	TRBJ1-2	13	CASSEVQGRGYTF
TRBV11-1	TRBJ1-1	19	CASSLHSLSPSPMNTEAFF
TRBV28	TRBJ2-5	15	CASSPAGDRQETQYF
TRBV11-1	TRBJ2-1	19	CASSFMGQYWKRESHEQFF
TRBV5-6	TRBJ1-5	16	CASSGGTGDSNQPQYF
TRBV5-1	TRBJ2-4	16	CASSLNRDRAQNMQYF
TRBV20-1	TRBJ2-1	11	CSATNNNEQFF
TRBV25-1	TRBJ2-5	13	CASSDLPQETQYF
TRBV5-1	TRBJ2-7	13	CASSLGILYEQYF
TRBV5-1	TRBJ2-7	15	CASRPGLGISYEQYF
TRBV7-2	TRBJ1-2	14	CASSLAGDRGGYTF
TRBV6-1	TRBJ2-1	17	CATTQGRTPSSYNEQFF
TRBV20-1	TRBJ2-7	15	CSATGTPSPTYEQYF
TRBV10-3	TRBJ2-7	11	CATADTYEQYF
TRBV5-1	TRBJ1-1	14	CASSLRGVKAEAFF
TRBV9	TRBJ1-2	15	CASSEGSGAFYGYTF
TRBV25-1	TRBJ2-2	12	CASSEGTGELFF
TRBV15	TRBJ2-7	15	CATSREGLAGNEQYF
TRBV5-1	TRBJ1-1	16	CASSLPSGQGTTEAFF
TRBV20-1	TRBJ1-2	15	CSARAFGGGNYGYTF
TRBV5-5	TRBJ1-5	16	CASSKGQGRSNQPQHF
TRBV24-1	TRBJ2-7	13	CATSDAGRYEQYF